The clone carrying this T cell receptor (beta chain) appeared a few times. Its antigen is not identified. These data belong to a study of blood T cells in healthy people across ages. CDR1 and CDR2 from the germline V gene are LGHNA and YNFKEQ. The CDR3 spans 16 residues. V lost 4 bases and J lost 11; bases outside the gene matches: 16. Every sample yielded at least 6 million isolated PBMCs. Next came a second PCR, run for about 7 to 12 cycles, which used a sample-barcoded 5' primer along with a J-beta primer mix. TCRdb re-called the 5' RACE reads through MiXCR, storing one row per CDR3 protein. The sample consists of about 780,000 distinct CDR3 sequences, less than 60% of them appearing once. Study-level points and caveats: A roughly linear age-dependent decrease characterized TCR beta diversity per million T cells. Whereas aged donors had fewer naive CD4+ cells, long-lived donors had more of them and higher diversity.

The material sequenced was blood. The source is a man older than 75 in good health. This chain connects TRBV4-2 to TRBJ2-5, with 10 bases aligning to TRBD1. The CDR3 protein is CASSPQVGTGALQQYF. CDR3 DNA sequence: TGTGCCAGCAGCCCTCAGGTCGGGACAGGGGCCCTGCAGCAGTACTTC.